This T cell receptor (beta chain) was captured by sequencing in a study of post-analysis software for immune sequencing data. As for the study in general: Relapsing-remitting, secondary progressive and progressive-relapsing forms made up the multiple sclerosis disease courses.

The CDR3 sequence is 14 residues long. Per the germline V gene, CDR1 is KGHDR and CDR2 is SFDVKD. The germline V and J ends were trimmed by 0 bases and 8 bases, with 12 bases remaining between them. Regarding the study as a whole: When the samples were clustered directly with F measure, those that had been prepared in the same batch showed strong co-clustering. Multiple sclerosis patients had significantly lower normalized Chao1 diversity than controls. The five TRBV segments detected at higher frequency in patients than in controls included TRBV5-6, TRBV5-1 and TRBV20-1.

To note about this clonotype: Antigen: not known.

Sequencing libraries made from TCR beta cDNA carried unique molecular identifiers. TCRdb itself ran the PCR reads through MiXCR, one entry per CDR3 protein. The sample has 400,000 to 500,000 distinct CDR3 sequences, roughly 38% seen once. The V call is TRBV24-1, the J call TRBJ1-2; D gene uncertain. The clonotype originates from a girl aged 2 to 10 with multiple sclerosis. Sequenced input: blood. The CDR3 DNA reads TGTGCCACCAGTGATTTGAGGACGACTTTCGGCTACACCTTC. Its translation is CATSDLRTTFGYTF.